Shown below are 16 T cell receptor beta chains from a single sample sequenced in a study of cytomegalovirus exposure and HLA in healthy donors. PCR employed 60 Vbeta and 13 Jbeta primers. Profiling relied on immunoSEQ multiplex PCR, and the TCRdb table lists in-frame clones only, not all of them. The sample has around 190,000 clones, 70% to 85% seen once. Sequenced sample: PBMCs. Source of these receptors: a man aged 40-49 years in good health and CMV-seropositive.

The V gene is TRBV19, the J gene TRBJ1-3; D is unclear. The germline V gene has CDR1 LNHDA and CDR2 SQIVND (reference sequence). V shed 3 bases and J shed 1 base, with 10 bases lying between them. The CDR3 runs 15 residues. The CDR3 region has the DNA TGTGCCAGTAGTATTGGAGGGCCTTCTGGAAACACCATATATTTT. Its protein product is CASSIGGPSGNTIYF.

The J gene is TRBJ2-7, the V gene TRBV6-5, with D hard to call. The length of the CDR3 is 12 residues. Germline values: CDR1 MNHEY, CDR2 SVGAGI. V was pared by 7 bases and J by 4 bases, with 11 bases between. CDR3 DNA: TGTGCCAGCACCTCTGGCTTATACGAGCAGTACTTC. Translation: CASTSGLYEQYF.

CDR3 sequence (DNA): TGTGCCAGCAGCTCTGGACTAGCGGGGGCCAATGAGCAGTTCTTC. Encoded protein: CASSSGLAGANEQFF. The J gene is TRBJ2-1, the V gene TRBV7-2, with 13 bases identical to TRBD2. The CDR3 covers 15 residues. Germline loops: CDR1 SGHTA, CDR2 FQGNSA. V shed 4 bases, J shed 6 bases, and the junction held 3 bases outside the gene matches.

The V and J genes are TRBV19 and TRBJ1-5; D perhaps matches TRBD1 (5 bases). The CDR3 has 15 amino acids. Germline V gives CDR1 LNHDA, CDR2 SQIVND (reference sequence). The germline V and J ends were trimmed by 7 bases and 0 bases, with 13 bases remaining between them. CDR3 coding DNA: TGTGCCAGTACTCCAGGGAGGGATAGCAATCAGCCCCAGCATTTT. This gives the protein CASTPGRDSNQPQHF.

The DNA of the CDR3 is TGCAGCGTTGAAGTAGTACAGGGGGGTCTCTACGAGCAGTACTTC. This translates into CSVEVVQGGLYEQYF. The gene calls are TRBV29-1 and TRBJ2-7; 8 bases fit TRBD1. V dropped 1 base and J dropped 3; count of bases not matched to a gene: 8. The CDR3 contains 15 residues. The germline CDR1 and CDR2 sequences are SQVTM and ANQGSEA.

V usage is TRBV2 and J usage is TRBJ2-3; maybe TRBD1 (6 bases). Trimming left V 6 bases short and J 4 bases short, with 14 bases between. The CDR3 is 14 amino acids. Germline V gene lookup returns CDR1 SNHLY and CDR2 FYNNEI. The CDR3 region has the DNA TGTGCCAGCAGCATTACAGGGTCAGCAGATACGCAGTATTTT. Its protein product is CASSITGSADTQYF.

In regard to this clone: At the DNA level, this CDR3 is encoded by other sequences in the same sample as well. This chain uses TRBV10-3 with TRBJ2-7, with 9 bases lining up with TRBD1. This CDR3 spans 14 amino acids. Germline trimming cut 10 bases from V and 2 bases from J; bases unmatched to any gene: 9. Germline V gene sequence: CDR1 ENHRY, CDR2 SYGVKD. The CDR3 here is CATCPGQGTYEQYF. CDR3 nucleotides: TGTGCCACCTGTCCTGGACAGGGGACCTACGAGCAGTACTTC.

This clone was recorded once. The chain links TRBV7-9 to TRBJ2-7; 8 bases map to TRBD1. Per germline, CDR1 SEHNR and CDR2 FQNEAQ (reference sequence). The CDR3 runs 14 residues. The trim removed 1 base at V and 5 bases at J, leaving 4 bases unmatched. This CDR3 reads CASSLGTGIHEQYF. Written as DNA, the CDR3 is TGTGCCAGCAGCTTAGGGACAGGGATCCACGAGCAGTACTTC.

V usage is TRBV4-1 and J usage is TRBJ2-5; 9 nucleotides line up with TRBD2. The V gene end was trimmed by 0 bases and the J gene end by 6 bases; junction bases not matched to a gene: 5. The germline CDR1 and CDR2 sequences are MGHRA and YSYEKL. CDR3 length: 15 amino acids. This CDR3 is CASSQEAGGLKTQYF. As DNA, the CDR3 is TGCGCCAGCAGCCAAGAAGCGGGAGGTTTAAAGACCCAGTACTTC.

In this sample, this clone turned up a few times. This rearrangement joins TRBV10-3 to TRBJ1-1; TRBD1 aligns across 8 bases. Germline-derived CDR1 and CDR2 are ENHRY and SYGVKD. This CDR3 comprises 13 residues. Trimming at V came to 8 bases and at J to 3 bases, leaving 5 bases not matched to a gene. CDR3 DNA: TGTGCCATCTGGACAGGGTCGGACACTGAAGCTTTCTTT. Amino acid sequence: CAIWTGSDTEAFF.

The chain links TRBV7-8 to TRBJ1-5, with 9 bases matching TRBD1. The V segment lost 5 bases and the J segment 7 bases; nucleotides outside the gene matches: 9. The CDR3 runs 15 residues. Per the germline V gene, CDR1 is SGHVS and CDR2 is FQNEAQ. CDR3 nucleotides: TGTGCCAGCAGCACACAGGGGGCCGTATCCCAGCCCCAGCATTTT. Its translation is CASSTQGAVSQPQHF. The whole variable domain, remainder taken from reference TRBV7-8 and TRBJ1-5, is GAGVSQSPRYKVAKRGQDVALRCDPISGHVSLFWYQQALGQGPEFLTYFQNEAQLDKSGLPSDRFFAERPEGSVSTLKIQRTQQEDSAVYLCASSTQGAVSQPQHFGDGTRLSIL.

The chain joins TRBV28 to TRBJ1-2; D may be TRBD1 (5 bases). V was cut by 7 bases and J by 2 bases, with 11 bases left in between. The CDR3 is made up of 13 amino acids. Germline-derived CDR1 and CDR2 are MDHEN and SYDVKM. The CDR3 is CASMDMFNYGYTF. CDR3 nucleotides: TGTGCCAGCATGGACATGTTCAACTATGGCTACACCTTC.

This clone came up once. The chain uses TRBV7-6 and TRBJ1-1; TRBD1 aligns across 8 bases. This CDR3 spans 15 amino acids. V was pared by 5 bases and J by 5 bases, with 10 bases of the junction left unmatched. CDR1 and CDR2 from the germline V gene are SGHVS and FNYEAQ. The CDR3 spells CASSNLQGAGTEAFF. The CDR3 nucleotides read TGTGCCAGCAGCAACCTTCAGGGGGCTGGGACTGAAGCTTTCTTT.

The rearrangement uses TRBV6-1 and TRBJ1-5; the D gene is possibly TRBD1 (6 bases). Trimming left V 4 bases short and J 6 bases short, with 13 bases between. CDR3 length: 14 residues. Germline V gives CDR1 MNHNS, CDR2 SASEGT. The CDR3 sequence is CASSGGGAGQPQHF. In nucleotides, the CDR3 is TGTGCCAGCAGTGGTGGGGGCGCGGGTCAGCCCCAGCATTTT.

This clone came up once. This chain connects TRBV28 to TRBJ2-7, with 9 positions matching TRBD2. This CDR3 region has 14 residues. Germline V gene lookup returns CDR1 MDHEN and CDR2 SYDVKM. J gave up 0 bases and V 6 bases, and 3 bases lay outside the gene matches. CDR3 sequence: CASRASGNSYEQYF. The CDR3 bases are TGTGCCAGCAGAGCTAGCGGGAACTCCTACGAGCAGTACTTC.

V usage is TRBV6-5 and J usage is TRBJ2-7; tentative D call: TRBD1 (5 bases). Trimming shortened V by 6 bases and J by 2 bases, and 17 bases separated the two germline ends. Germline assignment: CDR1 MNHEY and CDR2 SVGAGI. The CDR3 is 15 residues long. This CDR3 reads CASRSTAWAPYEQYF. The CDR3 DNA follows: TGTGCCAGCAGATCGACAGCCTGGGCCCCCTACGAGCAGTACTTC.